This T cell receptor beta chain was sequenced in a study of T cell repertoires in cytomegalovirus infection. Study overall: Through public TCR beta signatures, both CMV infection and matching HLA type were indicated. Findings and limits, study-wide: Cumulative frequency (of public TCR beta family members) identified carriers of CMV plus the relevant HLA.

This CDR3 is built from 14 residues. Germline V CDR1 and CDR2: DFQATT, SNEGSKA (reference sequence). Trimming shortened V by 5 bases and J by 3 bases, and 16 bases separated the two germline ends. A remark on this clonotype: Its antigen is undetermined.

From the reads, TCRdb called clonotypes with MiXCR, one entry per CDR3 protein. The repertoire consists of some 270,000 distinct CDR3 sequences, with approximately 15% occurring once and the leading ten covering more than 45%. V usage is TRBV20-1 and J usage is TRBJ1-1; a weak D match, TRBD1 (5 bases). Material: CD8+ T cells from PBMCs. The sequence derives from a human donor in good health (CMV status not recorded). Some clones in this sample may be carry-over from other donors' samples. CDR3: CSARSIGGDTEAFF. In DNA form, the CDR3 reads TGCAGTGCTCGGAGCATAGGAGGGGACACTGAAGCTTTCTTT.